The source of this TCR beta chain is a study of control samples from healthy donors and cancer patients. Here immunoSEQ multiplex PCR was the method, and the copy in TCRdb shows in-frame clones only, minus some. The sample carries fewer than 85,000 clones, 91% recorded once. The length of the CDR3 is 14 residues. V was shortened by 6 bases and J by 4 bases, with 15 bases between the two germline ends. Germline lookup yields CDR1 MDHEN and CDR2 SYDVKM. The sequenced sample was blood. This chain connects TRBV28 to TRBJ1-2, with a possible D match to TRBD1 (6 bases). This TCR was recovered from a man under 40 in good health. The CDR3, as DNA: TGTGCCAGCAGCCGAGGACAGTTTTCCTATGGCTACACCTTC. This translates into CASSRGQFSYGYTF.